Presented here are 11 T cell receptor beta chains from one specimen sequenced in a study of blood T cell repertoires in COVID-19. Data came from immunoSEQ multiplex PCR; TCRdb stores just in-frame clones and leaves some out. The data show some 45,000 clones, with roughly 87% seen just once and about 14% held by the top ten. Sequenced input: peripheral blood. Receptors originate from a human donor in a cohort sampled during active COVID-19.

The V gene is TRBV12-3 or TRBV12-4, the J gene TRBJ2-7; a weak D match, TRBD1 (6 bases). There are 13 residues in the CDR3. V was cut by 5 bases and J by 4 bases, with 12 bases left in between. CDR3 DNA sequence: TGTGCCAGCAGTGCCGGGACATCTTACGAGCAGTACTTC. Translated: CASSAGTSYEQYF.

This chain uses TRBV19 with TRBJ1-2; no reliable D call. This CDR3 comprises 13 residues. CDR1 is LNHDA, CDR2 SQIVND, per germline (reference sequence). V lost 3 bases, J lost 2 bases, and 7 bases lay in between. The CDR3 coding sequence is TGTGCCAGTAGTATCCCAGAAAACTATGGCTACACCTTC. It is translated as CASSIPENYGYTF. Full variable domain (remainder filled in from reference TRBV19 and TRBJ1-2): DGGITQSPKYLFRKEGQNVTLSCEQNLNHDAMYWYRQDPGQGLRLIYYSQIVNDFQKGDIAEGYSVSREKKESFPLTVTSAQKNPTAFYLCASSIPENYGYTFGSGTRLTVV.

The V and J genes are TRBV5-1 and TRBJ2-3; a possible D gene is TRBD2 (5 bases). Between the trimmed V and J ends, which lost 4 bases and 4 bases, there was a span of 13 bases. Germline V lookup: CDR1 SGHRS, CDR2 YFSETQ. This CDR3 spans 14 amino acids. CDR3 DNA sequence: TGCGCCAGCAGCCGCTTTCCCGGGGCAGATACGCAGTATTTT. Encoded protein: CASSRFPGADTQYF.

For the CDR3, the DNA is TGCGCCAGCAGCCAAGGGTATCAGGCGACCTACGAGCAGTACTTC. Amino acid sequence: CASSQGYQATYEQYF. The V call is TRBV4-3, the J call TRBJ2-7; D is unclear. This CDR3 region has 15 residues. Between the trimmed V and J ends, which lost 1 base and 2 bases, there was a span of 12 bases. Germline-derived CDR1 and CDR2 are LGHNA and YSLEER.

V and J are TRBV18 and TRBJ2-7, with 15 nucleotides matching TRBD2. The CDR3 runs 15 residues. Germline-derived CDR1 and CDR2 are KGHSH and LQKENI. Losses at the gene ends were 3 bases for V and 4 bases for J; bases not matched to a gene: 1. CDR3 loop: CASSPGTSGRYEQYF. CDR3 nucleotide sequence: TGTGCCAGCTCACCCGGGACTAGCGGGAGGTACGAGCAGTACTTC.

The chain recombines TRBV4-2 with TRBJ2-2; TRBD2 matches 13 bases. The CDR3 length is 20 residues. With V trimmed by 0 bases and J by 1 base, 8 bases remained unmatched. In germline, CDR1 is LGHNA, CDR2 YNFKEQ. CDR3 loop: CASSQDRTGLAGLNTGELFF. The CDR3 DNA is TGTGCCAGCAGCCAAGATAGGACGGGACTAGCGGGACTGAACACCGGGGAGCTGTTTTTT.

The chain carries TRBV5-1 and TRBJ2-2; the D gene is possibly TRBD1 (8 bases). In germline, CDR1 is SGHRS, CDR2 YFSETQ. This CDR3 contains 16 residues. The V gene lost 4 bases and the J gene lost 6 bases, with 19 bases spanning the gap. CDR3 protein: CASSLSTGEGAGELFF. The DNA of the CDR3 is TGCGCCAGCAGCCTGTCGACAGGGGAGGGTGCCGGGGAGCTGTTTTTT.

The V and J genes are TRBV30 and TRBJ1-2; 11 nucleotides align to TRBD1. The CDR3 consists of 13 residues. Trimming cost V 2 bases and J 8 bases; bases outside gene matches: 4. The germline V gene encodes CDR1 GTSNPN and CDR2 SVGIG (reference sequence). The CDR3 loop is CAWSMGQGGGYTF. In DNA form, the CDR3 reads TGTGCCTGGAGTATGGGACAGGGGGGAGGCTACACCTTC.

The V gene is TRBV2, the J gene TRBJ2-7, with 8 bases fitting TRBD2. Looked up from germline, CDR1 is SNHLY and CDR2 is FYNNEI. CDR3 length equals 16 residues. Trimming at V came to 6 bases and at J to 2 bases, leaving 12 bases not matched to a gene. CDR3 loop: CASSPGGNPVAYEQYF. In DNA form, the CDR3 reads TGTGCCAGCAGCCCGGGGGGGAATCCGGTCGCCTACGAGCAGTACTTC. Full variable domain (missing parts from reference TRBV2 and TRBJ2-7): EPEVTQTPSHQVTQMGQEVILRCVPISNHLYFYWYRQILGQKVEFLVSFYNNEISEKSEIFDDQFSVERPDGSNFTLKIRSTKLEDSAMYFCASSPGGNPVAYEQYFGPGTRLTVT.

The chain couples TRBV11-2 to TRBJ1-2; TRBD1 matches at 7 bases. CDR1 is SGHAT, CDR2 FQNNGV, per germline. The CDR3 spans 15 residues. V shed 5 bases, J shed 1 base, and the junction held 7 bases outside the gene matches. The CDR3 is CASSPKTGHNYGYTF. The CDR3 bases are TGTGCCAGCAGCCCGAAGACAGGGCATAACTATGGCTACACCTTC.

The V and J genes are TRBV18 and TRBJ1-3; 10 bases agree with TRBD1. The CDR3 is 16 amino acids. Trimming took 6 bases from V and 4 from J; bases not matched to a gene: 9. CDR1 and CDR2 (germline): KGHSH, LQKENI. Here the CDR3 DNA reads TGTGCCAGCTCGTCTGCCGACAGGGGGCGAGGAAACACCATATATTTT. Its translation: CASSSADRGRGNTIYF.